These 28 T cell receptor beta chains originate from one sample sequenced in a study of T cell repertoires in ileal Crohn's disease. Produced via immunoSEQ multiplex PCR; TCRdb's table is partial and in-frame only. The profile covers roughly 15,000 clones, with approximately 87% appearing a single time and approximately 10% taken by the ten largest. Material: ileal tissue. The receptors stem from an adult with Crohn's disease.

This clone was recorded only once. The rearrangement joins TRBV7-2 to TRBJ2-7, with a possible D match to TRBD2 (6 bases). The length of the CDR3 is 13 residues. Germline V gene data show CDR1 as SGHTA and CDR2 as FQGNSA. The ends were cut back, 1 base at V and 4 bases at J, with 8 bases in the middle. The CDR3 spells CASSLGRAYEQYF. The CDR3 DNA reads TGTGCCAGCAGCTTAGGGAGGGCTTACGAGCAGTACTTC.

This chain links TRBV5-1 with TRBJ2-1, with D perhaps matching TRBD1 (6 bases). The CDR3 runs 13 residues. V lost 6 bases and J lost 5, with 12 bases in between. The germline gives CDR1 SGHRS, CDR2 YFSETQ. The CDR3 reads CASTQGPDNEQFF. The CDR3, as DNA: TGCGCCAGCACCCAGGGGCCGGACAATGAGCAGTTCTTC.

This chain uses TRBV6-6 with TRBJ1-2; no definite D call. Trimming took 2 bases from V and 8 from J, leaving 18 bases between them. There are 15 residues in the CDR3. CDR1 and CDR2 from the germline V gene are MNHNY and SVGAGI (reference sequence). The CDR3 nucleotides are TGTGCCAGCAGTTACGGCACTCCAGAGAGGGAGGGCTACACCTTC. Its translation: CASSYGTPEREGYTF.

This chain links TRBV9 with TRBJ2-7; D may be TRBD1 (6 bases). The V end was cut by 4 bases, the J end by 8 bases, with 16 bases between. The CDR3 is 13 amino acids. CDR1 and CDR2 (germline): SGDLS, YYNGEE. In DNA form, the CDR3 reads TGTGCCAGCAGCCCCCGGGACACCTTAAAGCAGTACTTC. It is translated as CASSPRDTLKQYF.

The genes are TRBV27 and TRBJ1-5; 10 bases fit TRBD1. The CDR3 runs to 13 residues. With V trimmed by 4 bases and J by 10 bases, 4 bases remained unmatched. The V gene's germline CDR1 is MNHEY and CDR2 SMNVEV (reference sequence). The CDR3 spells CASSWTGGQPQHF. The CDR3 DNA is TGTGCCAGCAGTTGGACAGGGGGTCAACCCCAGCATTTT.

The genes are TRBV12-5 and TRBJ1-1; D is perhaps TRBD1 (5 bases). The CDR3 has 17 residues. Germline V gene lookup returns CDR1 LGHNT and CDR2 FRNRAP. Trimming took off 0 bases at V and 8 bases at J, with 22 bases between the two ends. The CDR3 region is CASGLVARGRERIEAFF. DNA for the CDR3: TGTGCTAGTGGTTTGGTGGCGCGGGGCAGGGAAAGGATCGAAGCTTTCTTT.

This clone was observed a few times. The rearrangement links TRBV7-2 to TRBJ1-2, with 7 bases matching TRBD1. The CDR3 extends over 13 amino acids. V lost 2 bases to trimming and J lost 5 bases; unmatched junction nucleotides: 2. The V gene's germline CDR1 is SGHTA and CDR2 FQGNSA. The CDR3 here is CASSLRGRYGYTF. CDR3 in DNA: TGTGCCAGCAGCTTAAGGGGGCGTTATGGCTACACCTTC.

The rearrangement uses TRBV5-6 and TRBJ2-5; maybe TRBD2 (6 bases). The germline V gene encodes CDR1 SGHDT and CDR2 YYEEEE. Deletions cut 4 bases from V and 4 bases from J, with 17 bases between. The CDR3 has 15 amino acids. DNA of the CDR3: TGTGCCAGCAGCCGCGGGGTCGGACGGCGAGAGACCCAGTACTTC. Amino acids: CASSRGVGRRETQYF. The variable domain in full, with the rest retrieved from reference TRBV5-6 and TRBJ2-5, is DAGVTQSPTHLIKTRGQQVTLRCSPKSGHDTVSWYQQALGQGPQFIFQYYEEEERQRGNFPDRFSGHQFPNYSSELNVNALLLGDSALYLCASSRGVGRRETQYFGPGTRLLVL.

V is TRBV5-1 and J is TRBJ2-2; TRBD1 agrees at 11 bases. Per germline, CDR1 SGHRS and CDR2 YFSETQ. CDR3 length equals 16 residues. With 0 bases clipped from V and 6 bases from J, the junction kept 4 bases outside the gene matches. CDR3 loop: CASSLAGQGAPGELFF. The CDR3 coding sequence is TGCGCCAGCAGCTTGGCAGGACAGGGGGCCCCCGGGGAGCTGTTTTTT.

As regards this clone: The identical CDR3 is also encoded by other nucleotide sequences in the sample. This chain uses TRBV18 with TRBJ1-6; D is unresolved. V was clipped by 2 bases and J by 3 bases, with 8 bases between them. This CDR3 contains 15 residues. The V gene's germline CDR1 is KGHSH and CDR2 LQKENI. The CDR3 DNA follows: TGTGCCAGCTCACCAGAAGAGGACTATAATTCACCCCTCCACTTT. Translation gives CASSPEEDYNSPLHF.

The chain is built from TRBV5-6 and TRBJ2-5, with 9 bases lining up with TRBD2. The J call may be wrong; the DNA end is better matched by TRBJ2-7. The CDR3 runs 14 residues. CDR1 and CDR2 (germline): SGHDT, YYEEEE. The CDR3 sequence is CASSLGGGAGEQYF. The CDR3 DNA sequence: TGTGCCAGCAGCTTAGGCGGGGGGGCCGGCGAGCAGTACTTC.

The chain employs TRBV6-1 and TRBJ2-3; the D gene is possibly TRBD2 (7 bases). The germline V and J ends were trimmed by 4 bases and 1 base, with 15 bases remaining between them. This CDR3 has 16 residues. Germline V gene data show CDR1 as MNHNS and CDR2 as SASEGT. The CDR3 is CASSGHRAGGTDTQYF. CDR3 bases: TGTGCCAGCAGTGGACACAGGGCGGGGGGCACAGATACGCAGTATTTT.

The chain employs TRBV15 and TRBJ2-5, with D tentatively TRBD2 (6 bases). The CDR3 is made up of 18 amino acids. Germline V lookup: CDR1 LNHNV, CDR2 YYDKDF (reference sequence). V shed 1 base and J shed 5 bases, with 23 bases lying between them. Here the CDR3 DNA reads TGTGCCACCAGCAGAGGAGGGCAGGCCGCGGGGTCGAGTGAGACCCAGTACTTC. Translated, it gives CATSRGGQAAGSSETQYF.

The chain links TRBV4-3 to TRBJ1-2; 12 bases line up with TRBD1. Germline V lookup: CDR1 LGHNA, CDR2 YSLEER. The length of the CDR3 is 15 residues. Germline trimming cut 3 bases from V and 6 bases from J; bases unmatched to any gene: 5. CDR3 nucleotides: TGCGCCAGCAGCCAGCCGGGACAGGGGGCGGATGGCTACACCTTC. Translating it yields CASSQPGQGADGYTF.

The chain uses TRBV19 and TRBJ1-5, with D tentatively TRBD1 (5 bases). Trimming shortened V by 5 bases and J by 5 bases, and 22 bases separated the two germline ends. Germline CDR1 is LNHDA and CDR2 is SQIVND (reference sequence). CDR3 size: 17 residues. DNA of the CDR3: TGTGCCAGTAGTCCAGGAGCCCGGGGGTCGTCCGATCAGCCCCAGCATTTT. This translates into CASSPGARGSSDQPQHF.

The genes are TRBV9 and TRBJ2-2; D uncertain. Germline CDR1 is SGDLS and CDR2 is YYNGEE. CDR3 length equals 13 residues. V was pared by 4 bases and J by 6 bases, with 10 bases between. This CDR3 is CASSPRVPGELFF. CDR3 in DNA: TGTGCCAGCAGCCCCCGGGTGCCCGGGGAGCTGTTTTTT.

The V call is TRBV7-2, the J call TRBJ2-2, with 8 bases aligning to TRBD1. This CDR3 is built from 16 residues. CDR1 is SGHTA, CDR2 FQGNSA, per germline. The J segment lost 5 bases and the V segment lost 1 base, leaving 6 bases of the junction unmatched. CDR3 in amino acids: CASSLGQGMVTGELFF. The CDR3 DNA reads TGTGCCAGCAGCTTAGGACAGGGGATGGTGACCGGGGAGCTGTTTTTT.

This clone was detected only once. This sequence joins TRBV30 and TRBJ1-1; D uncertain. Germline loops: CDR1 GTSNPN, CDR2 SVGIG (reference sequence). The CDR3 sequence is 13 residues long. Trimming stripped 5 bases from V and 1 base from J, with 11 bases between. CDR3 sequence: CAWGRLRNTEAFF. CDR3 nucleotide sequence: TGTGCCTGGGGGAGACTTCGGAACACTGAAGCTTTCTTT.

The V and J genes are TRBV4-3 and TRBJ2-2; possible D gene TRBD2, 5 bases. V was cut by 4 bases and J by 1 base, with 13 bases left in between. The CDR3 has 16 residues. CDR1 and CDR2 (germline): LGHNA, YSLEER. This chain's CDR3 is CASSRGLSENTGELFF. Here the CDR3 DNA reads TGCGCCAGCAGCCGTGGACTCTCGGAGAACACCGGGGAGCTGTTTTTT.

This chain connects TRBV4-3 to TRBJ1-4, with 7 nucleotides matching TRBD1. V lost 4 bases to trimming and J lost 5 bases; unmatched junction nucleotides: 10. The CDR3 extends over 16 amino acids. CDR1 and CDR2 from the germline V gene are LGHNA and YSLEER. CDR3: CASSLQAAGQNEKLFF. The CDR3 nucleotides are TGCGCCAGCAGCCTCCAGGCGGCGGGACAGAATGAAAAACTGTTTTTT.

CDR3 in amino acids: CASSPDRGGYTF. The CDR3 DNA follows: TGTGCCAGCAGTCCCGACAGGGGCGGCTACACCTTC. The chain is built from TRBV27 and TRBJ1-2; 8 bases align to TRBD1. This CDR3 is built from 12 residues. With 5 bases clipped from V and 8 bases from J, the junction kept 4 bases outside the gene matches. Germline CDR1 MNHEY, CDR2 SMNVEV (reference sequence).

This CDR3 is CASTQRGTGGSYNSPLHF. CDR3 DNA sequence: TGTGCCAGTACCCAACGGGGGACAGGGGGCTCCTATAATTCACCCCTCCACTTT. The chain couples TRBV19 to TRBJ1-6; 11 bases map to TRBD1. The CDR3 is 18 amino acids. J was trimmed by 0 bases and V by 7 bases; bases with no gene match: 8. Germline V gives CDR1 LNHDA, CDR2 SQIVND (reference sequence). The full variable domain, its missing parts supplied by reference TRBV19 and TRBJ1-6, is DGGITQSPKYLFRKEGQNVTLSCEQNLNHDAMYWYRQDPGQGLRLIYYSQIVNDFQKGDIAEGYSVSREKKESFPLTVTSAQKNPTAFYLCASTQRGTGGSYNSPLHFGNGTRLTVT.

This chain connects TRBV4-3 to TRBJ1-2; D remains ambiguous. The CDR3 loop spans 17 amino acids. The germline CDR1 and CDR2 sequences are LGHNA and YSLEER. Trimming cost V 0 bases and J 7 bases, with 21 bases left between them. CDR3 bases: TGCGCCAGCAGCCAAGAAGTCGTCGGGGAGCGCTGGAGTGGCTACACCTTC. It is translated as CASSQEVVGERWSGYTF.

The chain has TRBV5-6 and TRBJ1-2; D not resolved. The CDR3 runs 13 residues. CDR1 is SGHDT, CDR2 YYEEEE, per germline. The germline V and J ends were trimmed by 0 bases and 4 bases, with 7 bases remaining between them. The CDR3 DNA is TGTGCCAGCAGCTTGGGGACTAGCTATGGCTACACCTTC. As protein: CASSLGTSYGYTF.

The chain uses TRBV7-9 and TRBJ1-1, with D unresolved. Germline V gene data show CDR1 as SEHNR and CDR2 as FQNEAQ (reference sequence). V was pared by 4 bases and J by 2 bases, with 11 bases between. This CDR3 spans 14 amino acids. CDR3 sequence: CASSSGDYNTEAFF. The CDR3 DNA sequence: TGTGCCAGCAGCTCGGGAGATTACAACACTGAAGCTTTCTTT.

This clone showed up just a few times. This chain uses TRBV19 with TRBJ1-5; no reliable D call. The V gene lost 7 bases and the J gene lost 5 bases, with 15 bases spanning the gap. The CDR3 is 14 residues long. Germline CDR1 is LNHDA and CDR2 is SQIVND (reference sequence). The chain's CDR3 is CASTPMGGDQPQHF. DNA for the CDR3: TGTGCCAGTACCCCCATGGGCGGGGATCAGCCCCAGCATTTT.

The chain carries TRBV9 and TRBJ1-1; no definite D call. The CDR3 length is 15 residues. The V end lost 4 bases, the J end lost 1 base, and 14 bases lay between the germline ends. CDR1 SGDLS and CDR2 YYNGEE come from the germline V gene. CDR3 in DNA: TGTGCCAGCAGCCCCCGTCTGGCTGGGAACACTGAAGCTTTCTTT. Translation gives CASSPRLAGNTEAFF.

The CDR3, as DNA: TGTGCCAGCAGTTTCCGGCGACAGGGGGCAAGGGACACTGAAGCTTTCTTT. Residues: CASSFRRQGARDTEAFF. The chain combines TRBV27 with TRBJ1-1; TRBD1 matches at 10 bases. Germline values: CDR1 MNHEY, CDR2 SMNVEV (reference sequence). Trimming removed 3 bases from V and 3 bases from J; junction bases left unmatched: 10. This CDR3 comprises 17 residues.